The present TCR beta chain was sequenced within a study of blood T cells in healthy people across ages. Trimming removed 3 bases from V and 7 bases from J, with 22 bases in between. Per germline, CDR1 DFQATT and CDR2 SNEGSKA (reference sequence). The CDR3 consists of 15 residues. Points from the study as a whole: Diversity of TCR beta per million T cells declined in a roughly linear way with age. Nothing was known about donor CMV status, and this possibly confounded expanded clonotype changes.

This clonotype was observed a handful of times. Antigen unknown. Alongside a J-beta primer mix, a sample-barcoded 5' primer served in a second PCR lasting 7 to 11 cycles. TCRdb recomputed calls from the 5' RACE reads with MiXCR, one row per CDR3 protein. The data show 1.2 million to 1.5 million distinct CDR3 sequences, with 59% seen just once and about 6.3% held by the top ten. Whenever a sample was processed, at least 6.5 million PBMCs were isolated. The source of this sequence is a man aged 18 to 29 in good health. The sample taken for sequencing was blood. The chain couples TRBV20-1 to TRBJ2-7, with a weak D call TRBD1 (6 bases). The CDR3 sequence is CSASGTRGGSREQYF. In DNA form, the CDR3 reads TGCAGTGCTAGTGGGACCAGGGGTGGATCGCGGGAGCAGTACTTC.